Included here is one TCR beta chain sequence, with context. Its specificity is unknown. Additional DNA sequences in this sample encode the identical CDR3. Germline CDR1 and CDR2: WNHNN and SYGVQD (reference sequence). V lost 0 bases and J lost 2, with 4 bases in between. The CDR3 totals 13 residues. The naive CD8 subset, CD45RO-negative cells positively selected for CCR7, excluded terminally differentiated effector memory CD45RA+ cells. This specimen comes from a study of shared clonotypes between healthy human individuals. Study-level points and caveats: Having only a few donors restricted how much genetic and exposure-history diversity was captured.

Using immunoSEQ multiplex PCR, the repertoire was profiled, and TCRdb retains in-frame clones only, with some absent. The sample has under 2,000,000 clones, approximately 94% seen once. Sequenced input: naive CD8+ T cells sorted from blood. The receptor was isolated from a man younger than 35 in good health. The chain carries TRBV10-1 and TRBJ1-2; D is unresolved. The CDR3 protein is CASSESGNYGYTF. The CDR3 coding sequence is TGCGCCAGCAGTGAGTCCGGGAACTATGGCTACACCTTC.